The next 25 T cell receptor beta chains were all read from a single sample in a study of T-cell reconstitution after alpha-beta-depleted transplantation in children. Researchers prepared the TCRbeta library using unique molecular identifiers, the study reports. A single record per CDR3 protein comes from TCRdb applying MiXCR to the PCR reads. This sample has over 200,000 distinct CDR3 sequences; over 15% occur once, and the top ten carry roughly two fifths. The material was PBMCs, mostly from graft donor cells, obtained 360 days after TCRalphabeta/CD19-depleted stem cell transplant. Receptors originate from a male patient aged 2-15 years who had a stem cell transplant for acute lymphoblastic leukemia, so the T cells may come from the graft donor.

CDR3 sequence reads: CSVRVWGANTEAFF. The CDR3 DNA reads TGCAGCGTTAGGGTTTGGGGGGCCAACACTGAAGCTTTCTTT. This chain joins TRBV29-1 and TRBJ1-1; maybe TRBD1 (6 bases). Germline V CDR1 and CDR2: SQVTM, ANQGSEA. There are 14 residues in the CDR3. V shed 5 bases and J shed 2 bases, with 15 bases lying between them.

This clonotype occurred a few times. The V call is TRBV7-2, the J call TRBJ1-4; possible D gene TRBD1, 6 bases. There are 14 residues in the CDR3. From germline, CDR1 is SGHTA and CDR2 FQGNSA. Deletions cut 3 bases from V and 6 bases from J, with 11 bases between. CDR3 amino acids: CASSLNRVDEKLFF. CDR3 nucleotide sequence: TGTGCCAGCAGCTTGAACAGGGTTGATGAAAAACTGTTTTTT.

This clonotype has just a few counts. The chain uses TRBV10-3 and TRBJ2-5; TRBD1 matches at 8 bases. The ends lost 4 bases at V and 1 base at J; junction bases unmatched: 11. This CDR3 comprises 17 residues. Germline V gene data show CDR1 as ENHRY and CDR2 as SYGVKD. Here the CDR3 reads CAISAQSPGTGQETQYF. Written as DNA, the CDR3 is TGTGCCATCAGTGCCCAGAGCCCCGGGACAGGCCAAGAGACCCAGTACTTC.

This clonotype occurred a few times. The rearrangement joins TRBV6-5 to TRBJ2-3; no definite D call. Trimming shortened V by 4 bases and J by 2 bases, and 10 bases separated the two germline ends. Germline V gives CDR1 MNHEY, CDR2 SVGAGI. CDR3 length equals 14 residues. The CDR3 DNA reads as TGTGCCAGCAGTTCGGTGTTAAACACAGATACGCAGTATTTT. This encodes CASSSVLNTDTQYF.

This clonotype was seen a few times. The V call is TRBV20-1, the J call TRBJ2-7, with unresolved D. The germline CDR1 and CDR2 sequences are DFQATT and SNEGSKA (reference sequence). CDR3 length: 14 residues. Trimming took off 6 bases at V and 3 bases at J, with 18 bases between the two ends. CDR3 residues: CSALPVGKNYEQYF. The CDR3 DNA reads TGCAGTGCCCTGCCCGTGGGGAAAAACTACGAGCAGTACTTC.

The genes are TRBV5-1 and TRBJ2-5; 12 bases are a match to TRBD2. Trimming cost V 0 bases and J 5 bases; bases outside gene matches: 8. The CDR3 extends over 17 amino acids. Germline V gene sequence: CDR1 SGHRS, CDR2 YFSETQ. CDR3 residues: CASSLGPPGTSGETQYF. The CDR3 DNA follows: TGCGCCAGCAGCTTGGGCCCCCCCGGGACTAGCGGGGAGACCCAGTACTTC.

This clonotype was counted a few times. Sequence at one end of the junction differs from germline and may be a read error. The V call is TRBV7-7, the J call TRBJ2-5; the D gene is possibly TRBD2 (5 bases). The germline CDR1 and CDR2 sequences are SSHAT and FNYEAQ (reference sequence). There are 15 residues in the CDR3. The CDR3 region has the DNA TGTGCTAGCAGCTCCCGAAGCGGTAGCCAAGAGACCCAGTACTTC. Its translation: CASSSRSGSQETQYF. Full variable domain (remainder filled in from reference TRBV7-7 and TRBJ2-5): GAGVSQSPRYKVTKRGQDVTLRCDPISSHATLYWYQQALGQGPEFLTYFNYEAQPDKSGLPSDRFSAERPEGSISTLTIQRTEQRDSAMYRCASSSRSGSQETQYFGPGTRLLVL.

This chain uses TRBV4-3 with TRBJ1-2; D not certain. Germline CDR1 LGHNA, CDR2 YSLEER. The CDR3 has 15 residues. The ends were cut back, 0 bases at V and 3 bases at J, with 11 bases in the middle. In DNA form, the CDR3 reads TGCGCCAGCAGCCAAGAAGGGCGAAATGACTATGGCTACACCTTC. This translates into CASSQEGRNDYGYTF.

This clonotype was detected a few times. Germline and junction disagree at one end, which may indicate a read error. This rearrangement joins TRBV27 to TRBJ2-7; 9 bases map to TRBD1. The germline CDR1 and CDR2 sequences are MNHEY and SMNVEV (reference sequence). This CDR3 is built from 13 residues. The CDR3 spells CASSLSRGTGRNF. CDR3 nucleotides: TGTGCCAGCAGTTTATCGCGGGGGACAGGGAGGAACTTC.

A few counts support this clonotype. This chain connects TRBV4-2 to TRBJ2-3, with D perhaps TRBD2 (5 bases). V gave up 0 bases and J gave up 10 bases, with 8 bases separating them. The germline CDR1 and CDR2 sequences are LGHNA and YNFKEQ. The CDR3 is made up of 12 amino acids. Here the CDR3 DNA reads TGTGCCAGCAGCCAAGATGGCGGGCCGCAGTATTTT. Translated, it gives CASSQDGGPQYF.

For the CDR3, the DNA is TGTGCCACCAGTGACCCGGGAGGGGGGGTTAACGAGCAGTACTTC. It translates to CATSDPGGGVNEQYF. The V and J genes are TRBV24-1 and TRBJ2-7, with 8 nucleotides matching TRBD2. V lost 4 bases to trimming and J lost 5 bases; unmatched junction nucleotides: 9. The V gene's germline CDR1 is KGHDR and CDR2 SFDVKD. CDR3 length: 15 residues.

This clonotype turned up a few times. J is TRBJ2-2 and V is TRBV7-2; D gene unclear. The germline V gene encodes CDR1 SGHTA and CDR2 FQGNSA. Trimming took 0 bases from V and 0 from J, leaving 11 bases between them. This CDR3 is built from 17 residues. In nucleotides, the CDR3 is TGTGCCAGCAGCTTAGCGTCCCTGCTAGCGAACACCGGGGAGCTGTTTTTT. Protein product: CASSLASLLANTGELFF.

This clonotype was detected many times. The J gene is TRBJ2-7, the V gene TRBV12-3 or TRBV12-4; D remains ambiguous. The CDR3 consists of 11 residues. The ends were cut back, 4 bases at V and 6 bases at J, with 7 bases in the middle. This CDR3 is CASSSPSEQYF. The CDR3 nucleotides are TGTGCCAGCAGTTCCCCCTCCGAGCAGTACTTC.

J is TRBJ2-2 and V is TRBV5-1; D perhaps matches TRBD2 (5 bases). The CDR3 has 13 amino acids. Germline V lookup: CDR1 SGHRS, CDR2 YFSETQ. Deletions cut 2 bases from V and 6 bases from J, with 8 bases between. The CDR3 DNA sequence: TGCGCCAGCAGCTTCGGGGAGCCCGGGGAGCTGTTTTTT. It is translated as CASSFGEPGELFF.

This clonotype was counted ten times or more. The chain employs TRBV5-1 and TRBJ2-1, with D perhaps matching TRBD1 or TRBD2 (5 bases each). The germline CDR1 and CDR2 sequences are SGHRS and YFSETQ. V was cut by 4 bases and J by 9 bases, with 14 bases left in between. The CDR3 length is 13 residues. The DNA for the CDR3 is TGCGCCAGCAGCCCGGGACGCCTCGGTGAGCAGTTCTTC. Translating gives CASSPGRLGEQFF.

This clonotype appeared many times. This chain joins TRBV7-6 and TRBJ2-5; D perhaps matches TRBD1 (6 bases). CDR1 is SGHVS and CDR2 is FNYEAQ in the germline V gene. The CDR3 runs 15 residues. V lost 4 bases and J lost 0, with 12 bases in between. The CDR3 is CASSSPTGYQETQYF. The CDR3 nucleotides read TGTGCCAGCAGCTCTCCCACAGGGTACCAAGAGACCCAGTACTTC.

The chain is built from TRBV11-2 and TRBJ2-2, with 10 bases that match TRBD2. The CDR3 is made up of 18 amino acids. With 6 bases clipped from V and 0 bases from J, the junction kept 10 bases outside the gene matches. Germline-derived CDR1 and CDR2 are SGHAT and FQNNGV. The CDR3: CASSRVPGLATNTGELFF. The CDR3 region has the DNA TGTGCCAGCAGTCGAGTCCCGGGACTAGCGACGAACACCGGGGAGCTGTTTTTT.

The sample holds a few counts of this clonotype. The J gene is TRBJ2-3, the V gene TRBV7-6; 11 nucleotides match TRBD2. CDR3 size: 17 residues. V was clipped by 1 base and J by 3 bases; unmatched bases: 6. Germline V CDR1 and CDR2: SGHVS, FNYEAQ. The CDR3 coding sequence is TGTGCCAGCAGCTTAGTGCCTACTAGCGGGGGAACAGATACGCAGTATTTT. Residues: CASSLVPTSGGTDTQYF. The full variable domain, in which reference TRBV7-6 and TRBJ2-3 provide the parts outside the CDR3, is GAGVSQSPRYKVTKRGQDVALRCDPISGHVSLYWYRQALGQGPEFLTYFNYEAQQDKSGLPNDRFSAERPEGSISTLTIQRTEQRDSAMYRCASSLVPTSGGTDTQYFGPGTRLTVL.

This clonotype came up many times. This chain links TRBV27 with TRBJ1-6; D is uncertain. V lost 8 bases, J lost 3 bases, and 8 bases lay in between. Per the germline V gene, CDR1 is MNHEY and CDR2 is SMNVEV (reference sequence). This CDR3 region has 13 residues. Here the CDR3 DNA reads TGTGCCAGCTCCCTGCACTATAATTCACCCCTCCACTTT. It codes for CASSLHYNSPLHF.

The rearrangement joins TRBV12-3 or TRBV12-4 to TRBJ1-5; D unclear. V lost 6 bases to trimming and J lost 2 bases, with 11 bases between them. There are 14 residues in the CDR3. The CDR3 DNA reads TGTGCCAGCAGCCCCGCTGTTGGCAATCAGCCCCAGCATTTT. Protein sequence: CASSPAVGNQPQHF.

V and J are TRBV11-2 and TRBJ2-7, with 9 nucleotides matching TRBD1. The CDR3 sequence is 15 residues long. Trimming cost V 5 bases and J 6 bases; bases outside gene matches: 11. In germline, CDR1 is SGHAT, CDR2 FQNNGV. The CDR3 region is CASSPDRTGASEQYF. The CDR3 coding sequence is TGTGCCAGCAGCCCGGATCGGACAGGGGCTAGCGAGCAGTACTTC. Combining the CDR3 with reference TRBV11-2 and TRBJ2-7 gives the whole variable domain EAGVAQSPRYKIIEKRQSVAFWCNPISGHATLYWYQQILGQGPKLLIQFQNNGVVDDSQLPKDRFSAERLKGVDSTLKIQPAKLEDSAVYLCASSPDRTGASEQYFGPGTRLTVT.

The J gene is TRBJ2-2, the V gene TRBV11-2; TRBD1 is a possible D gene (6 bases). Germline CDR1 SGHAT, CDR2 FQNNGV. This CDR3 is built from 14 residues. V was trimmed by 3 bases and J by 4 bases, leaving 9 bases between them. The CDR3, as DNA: TGTGCCAGCAGCTTCGACAGGACCACCGGGGAGCTGTTTTTT. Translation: CASSFDRTTGELFF.

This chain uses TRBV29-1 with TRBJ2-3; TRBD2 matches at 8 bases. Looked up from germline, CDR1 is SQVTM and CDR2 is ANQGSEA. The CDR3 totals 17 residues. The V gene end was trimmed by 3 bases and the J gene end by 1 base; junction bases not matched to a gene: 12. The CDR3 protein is CSVETAFGGARTDTQYF. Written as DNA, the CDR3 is TGCAGCGTTGAGACCGCCTTCGGGGGGGCCCGCACAGATACGCAGTATTTT.

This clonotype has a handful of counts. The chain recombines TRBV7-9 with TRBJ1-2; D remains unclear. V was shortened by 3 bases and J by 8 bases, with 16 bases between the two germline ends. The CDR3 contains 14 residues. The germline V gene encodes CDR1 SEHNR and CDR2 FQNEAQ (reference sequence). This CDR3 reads CASSFSGPRKGYTF. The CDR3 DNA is TGTGCCAGCAGCTTTTCAGGTCCTAGAAAGGGCTACACCTTC.

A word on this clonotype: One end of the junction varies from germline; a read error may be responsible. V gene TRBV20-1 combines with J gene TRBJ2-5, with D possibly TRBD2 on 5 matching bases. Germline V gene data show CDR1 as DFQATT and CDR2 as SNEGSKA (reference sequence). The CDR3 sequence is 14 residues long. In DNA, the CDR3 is TGCTGTGCTACCAGCGGCAGAGTTGGAGAGACCCAGTACTTC. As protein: CCATSGRVGETQYF.